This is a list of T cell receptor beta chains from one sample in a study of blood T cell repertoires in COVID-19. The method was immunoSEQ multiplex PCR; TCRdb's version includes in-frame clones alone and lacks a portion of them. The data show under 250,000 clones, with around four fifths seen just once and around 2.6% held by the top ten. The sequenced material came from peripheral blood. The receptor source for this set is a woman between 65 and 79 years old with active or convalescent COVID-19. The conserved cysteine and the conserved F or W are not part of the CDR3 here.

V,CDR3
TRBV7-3,ASSLTVAGNTGELF
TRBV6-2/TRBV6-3,ASSAQGPLGYGYT
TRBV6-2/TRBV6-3,ASSTRTGRGTEAF
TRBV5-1,ASSLTGENTEAF
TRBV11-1,ASSRDNQETQY
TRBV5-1,ASSPNGQGAEEKLF
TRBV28,ASLTGQNGEAF
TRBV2,ASSEAGGGEQF
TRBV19,ASSMAGPETQY
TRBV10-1,ASSLTSGGTDTQY
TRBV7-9,ASSLATDPRPQH
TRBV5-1,ASSLTAGVNEQY
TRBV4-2,ASSQGLAGYNEQF
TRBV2,ASSRDRGGGQPQH
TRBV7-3,ASSNSGEYNEQF
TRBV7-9,ASSALRGALAKNIQY
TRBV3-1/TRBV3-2,ASSQDRGTGLGYSNQPQH
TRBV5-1,ASSPVGTGADTQY